This TCR beta chain was documented in a study of cytomegalovirus exposure and HLA in healthy donors. The PCR made use of 60 Vbeta and 13 Jbeta primers. The data were produced by immunoSEQ multiplex PCR, yet TCRdb's version contains in-frame clones alone and is incomplete. Of over 120,000 clones listed, around 85% are singletons. Turning to this clone: Its antigen remains unidentified.

Study results and limitations: Accurate HLA-A and HLA-B prediction from TCR beta sequences was reported for most subjects.

The V end lost 3 bases, the J end lost 0 bases, and 9 bases lay between the germline ends. The CDR3 totals 13 residues. Germline CDR1 is GTSNPN and CDR2 is SVGIG (reference sequence). V usage is TRBV30 and J usage is TRBJ2-7; D is unclear. The clonotype comes from a woman aged 25 to 39 in good health and CMV-seronegative. The sample consisted of PBMCs. CDR3 loop: CAWSHRVSYEQYF. The DNA of the CDR3 is TGTGCCTGGAGCCACAGAGTCTCCTACGAGCAGTACTTC.